A selection of T cell receptor beta chains follows, all from one sample in a study of blood T cell repertoires in COVID-19. The table came from immunoSEQ multiplex PCR; TCRdb's copy has only in-frame clones and leaves some out. This sample carries some 250,000 clones, about four fifths of them seen once, and the ten largest clones take less than 3.5%. The sample consisted of peripheral blood. All receptors derive from a woman younger than 30 with acute or convalescent COVID-19. The CDR3 runs from the conserved cysteine through the conserved F or W. The D gene is left open where the match is weak. Clone size, where shown, is once, few, many, or a class for clones that have expanded.

J: TRBJ2-3; V: TRBV30; size: .; D: TRBD2; CDR3: CAWTGLMGLAVTDTQYF; DNA: TGTGCCTGGACAGGCCTGATGGGGCTAGCGGTCACAGATACGCAGTATTTT
J: TRBJ1-4; V: TRBV19; size: .; D: .; CDR3: CASSSSGQNEKLFF; DNA: TGTGCCAGTAGTAGTTCTGGACAGAATGAAAAACTGTTTTTT
J: TRBJ2-7; V: TRBV7-2; size: .; D: TRBD2; CDR3: CASSETSGTKFYEQYF; DNA: TGTGCCAGCAGCGAGACTAGCGGAACTAAGTTCTACGAGCAGTACTTC
J: TRBJ2-7; V: TRBV2; size: .; D: .; CDR3: CASSDGSRLGEQYF; DNA: TGTGCCAGCAGTGACGGGTCTAGGTTAGGCGAGCAGTACTTC
J: TRBJ1-1; V: TRBV11-2; size: .; D: .; CDR3: CASSLDFTEAFF; DNA: TGTGCCAGCAGCTTAGACTTCACTGAAGCTTTCTTT
J: TRBJ2-1; V: TRBV9; size: .; D: TRBD1; CDR3: CASSVVAGRGQGKVNEQFF; DNA: TGTGCCAGCAGCGTAGTAGCCGGGCGGGGACAGGGGAAAGTCAATGAGCAGTTCTTC
J: TRBJ1-3; V: TRBV4-1; size: once; D: .; CDR3: CASSQDRPVSGNTIYF; DNA: TGCGCCAGCAGCCAAGACAGGCCGGTCTCTGGAAACACCATATATTTT
J: TRBJ2-7; V: TRBV6-4; size: few; D: .; CDR3: CASYLGQVLSYEQYF; DNA: TGTGCCAGCTACCTGGGGCAGGTACTCTCCTACGAGCAGTACTTC
J: TRBJ2-2; V: TRBV18; size: .; D: TRBD2; CDR3: CASHAREGTGELFF; DNA: TGTGCCAGCCACGCCCGGGAGGGGACCGGGGAGCTGTTTTTT
J: TRBJ2-1; V: TRBV4-1; size: .; D: .; CDR3: CASSQAGSLRPNNEQFF; DNA: TGCGCCAGCAGCCAAGCAGGCTCTCTAAGGCCCAACAATGAGCAGTTCTTC
J: TRBJ1-2; V: TRBV6-2/TRBV6-3; size: .; D: TRBD1; CDR3: CASSGTGSYGYTF; DNA: TGTGCCAGCAGTGGGACAGGCAGCTATGGCTACACCTTC
J: TRBJ1-1; V: TRBV27; size: .; D: .; CDR3: CASRPLLQGEAFF; DNA: TGTGCCAGCAGACCCTTATTACAGGGAGAAGCTTTCTTT
J: TRBJ1-3; V: TRBV30; size: .; D: .; CDR3: CAWSVQAGSGNTIYF; DNA: TGTGCCTGGAGTGTACAGGCAGGCTCTGGAAACACCATATATTTT
J: TRBJ2-1; V: TRBV20-1; size: .; D: .; CDR3: CSATANEQFF; DNA: TGCAGTGCTACCGCGAATGAGCAGTTCTTC
J: TRBJ2-3; V: TRBV9; size: once; D: .; CDR3: CASSVEWGSGASTDTQYF; DNA: TGTGCCAGCAGCGTAGAATGGGGTAGCGGAGCAAGCACAGATACGCAGTATTTT
J: TRBJ2-3; V: TRBV14; size: .; D: TRBD2; CDR3: CASSQGVRRLQRGDTQYF; DNA: TGTGCCAGCAGCCAAGGGGTAAGAAGGCTGCAGCGGGGAGATACGCAGTATTTT
J: TRBJ1-3; V: TRBV28; size: .; D: TRBD1; CDR3: CASSSYGTGGSSGNTIYF; DNA: TGTGCCAGCAGTTCTTATGGGACAGGGGGCTCCTCTGGAAACACCATATATTTT
J: TRBJ2-7; V: TRBV11-2; size: .; D: .; CDR3: CTSRGRGYEQYF; DNA: TGTACCAGCAGGGGGAGGGGGTACGAGCAGTACTTC